These T cell receptor beta chains were read from a single sample in a study of cytomegalovirus exposure and HLA in healthy donors. Clones were sequenced by immunoSEQ multiplex PCR, and TCRdb holds only the in-frame ones, with some missing. The repertoire holds roughly 160,000 clones, with roughly 70% as singletons. The sequencing sample was made of PBMCs. These receptors all come from a woman aged 25 to 45 in good health and CMV-seronegative. Each CDR3 is given with its conserved first and last residue. A D gene is named only where the DNA matches it firmly. A row's size may be missing; if present it is once, few, many or a size class.

j_gene | d_gene | v_gene | abundance | CDR3aa | CDR3nt
TRBJ2-2 | - | TRBV28 | - | CASIRQGNTGELFF | TGTGCCAGCATTCGCCAGGGGAACACCGGGGAGCTGTTTTTT
TRBJ2-7 | TRBD1 | TRBV2 | - | CASTLTGNSHEQYF | TGTGCCAGCACCCTGACAGGGAATTCCCACGAGCAGTACTTC
TRBJ2-5 | - | TRBV28 | - | CASSLAEETQYF | TGTGCCAGCAGTTTGGCAGAAGAGACCCAGTACTTC
TRBJ2-1 | TRBD1 | TRBV27 | - | CASSSRGHYNEQFF | TGTGCCAGCAGTAGCAGGGGGCACTACAATGAGCAGTTCTTC
TRBJ2-5 | TRBD2 | TRBV28 | - | CASSSPFGTSAKEETQYF | TGTGCCAGCAGTTCTCCCTTCGGGACTAGCGCGAAAGAGGAGACCCAGTACTTC
TRBJ2-7 | - | TRBV11-2 | few | CASSPSGSSYEQYF | TGTGCCAGCAGCCCGTCGGGAAGCTCCTACGAGCAGTACTTC
TRBJ1-1 | TRBD1 | TRBV11-2 | - | CASSLGGGEAFF | TGTGCCAGCAGCTTAGGAGGGGGCGAAGCTTTCTTT
TRBJ1-1 | TRBD1 | TRBV27 | - | CASTGTGRMNTEAFF | TGTGCCAGCACCGGGACAGGACGCATGAACACTGAAGCTTTCTTT
TRBJ2-5 | - | TRBV29-1 | - | CSVDSQGQETQYF | TGCAGCGTTGATAGTCAGGGCCAAGAGACCCAGTACTTC
TRBJ2-2 | TRBD1 | TRBV6-6 | few | CASSRDRGTGELFF | TGTGCCAGCAGCAGGGACAGGGGTACCGGGGAGCTGTTTTTT
TRBJ2-3 | TRBD2 | TRBV25-1 | - | CASSEVAGGSTDTQYF | TGTGCCAGCAGTGAGGTGGCGGGGGGTAGCACAGATACGCAGTATTTT
TRBJ1-1 | - | TRBV2 | - | CATGGGPGTEAFF | TGTGCCACGGGAGGCGGCCCAGGGACTGAAGCTTTCTTT
TRBJ1-4 | - | TRBV5-6 | - | CASSLGEEAEKLFF | TGTGCCAGCAGCCTGGGAGAAGAGGCTGAAAAACTGTTTTTT
TRBJ1-1 | - | TRBV30 | - | CAWSVGPGAFF | TGTGCCTGGAGTGTTGGACCAGGGGCTTTCTTT
TRBJ2-1 | - | TRBV2 | few | CASSGGLDSYNEQFF | TGTGCCAGCAGTGGAGGGCTTGACTCCTACAATGAGCAGTTCTTC
TRBJ2-7 | TRBD1 | TRBV5-5 | - | CASSSSGGLYEQYF | TGTGCCAGCAGCTCGTCAGGGGGCCTCTACGAGCAGTACTTC
TRBJ1-2 | - | TRBV4-1 | - | CASSQETRDTVSGYTF | TGCGCCAGCAGCCAAGAAACCCGGGACACGGTTTCCGGCTACACCTTC
TRBJ2-5 | TRBD1 | TRBV4-3 | - | CASSQHRGSQETQYF | TGCGCCAGCAGCCAACACAGGGGTTCCCAAGAGACCCAGTACTTC
TRBJ2-1 | - | TRBV7-9 | - | CASGGTYNEQFF | TGTGCCAGCGGAGGAACCTACAATGAGCAGTTCTTC
TRBJ1-1 | - | TRBV9 | - | CASSATSAGRAFF | TGTGCCAGCAGCGCCACTTCGGCGGGGCGGGCTTTCTTT
TRBJ2-7 | TRBD2 | TRBV30 | - | CAWDELAGAYEQYF | TGTGCCTGGGATGAACTAGCGGGAGCTTACGAGCAGTACTTC
TRBJ2-5 | - | TRBV18 | - | CASSPTYQETQYF | TGTGCCAGCTCACCGACATACCAAGAGACCCAGTACTTC
TRBJ2-5 | TRBD2 | TRBV4-3 | - | CASSQDTCSGGRQETQYF | TGCGCCAGCAGCCAAGATACCTGTAGCGGGGGTCGTCAAGAGACCCAGTACTTC
TRBJ2-2 | TRBD1 | TRBV6-4 | - | CASRRDRGSRELFF | TGTGCCAGCAGAAGAGACAGGGGGTCACGGGAGCTGTTTTTT
TRBJ2-1 | - | TRBV4-2 | few | CASSQGGQRVYNEQFF | TGTGCCAGCAGCCAAGGGGGGCAGAGAGTCTACAATGAGCAGTTCTTC
TRBJ1-5 | TRBD1 | TRBV28 | once | CASPPGQGVSFNQPQHF | TGTGCCAGTCCTCCGGGACAGGGGGTTTCATTCAATCAGCCCCAGCATTTT
TRBJ2-3 | TRBD2 | TRBV7-2 | - | CASSSWTSPDTQYF | TGTGCCAGCAGCTCCTGGACTAGCCCAGATACGCAGTATTTT
TRBJ1-5 | TRBD1 | TRBV27 | - | CASRTGHSTSNQPQHF | TGTGCCAGCCGGACAGGGCATTCCACTAGCAATCAGCCCCAGCATTTT
TRBJ2-3 | TRBD1 | TRBV5-1 | - | CASSLAGTGVTDTQYF | TGCGCCAGCAGCTTGGCCGGGACAGGGGTTACGGATACGCAGTATTTT
TRBJ1-1 | - | TRBV18 | - | CASSWTATLLNTEAFF | TGTGCCAGCTCATGGACAGCCACGCTACTAAACACTGAAGCTTTCTTT
TRBJ2-5 | TRBD2 | TRBV4-2 | few | CASSQDQGGGAETQYF | TGTGCCAGCAGCCAAGATCAAGGCGGGGGGGCAGAGACCCAGTACTTC
TRBJ1-4 | - | TRBV5-4 | - | CASSPDWNEKLFF | TGTGCCAGCAGCCCGGACTGGAATGAAAAACTGTTTTTT